This entry is about one T cell receptor (beta chain). What it binds is not known. The record originates from a study of cytomegalovirus exposure and HLA in healthy donors. Regarding the study as a whole: The dataset shows that most TCR sequences were rare, while some public TCRs occurred in many donors. It was taken for granted in presence/absence analyses that sequencing depth across donors was roughly uniform.

Germline-derived CDR1 and CDR2 are LNHNV and YYDKDF (reference sequence). The CDR3 length is 14 residues. V lost 0 bases and J 5 bases, leaving 8 bases between the germline ends. A multiplex PCR was run with 60 Vbeta primers and 13 Jbeta primers. Original analysis: Later work found 80 million or so unique TCR beta chains, with roughly 11 million shared. Profiling relied on immunoSEQ multiplex PCR, and the TCRdb table lists in-frame clones only, not all of them. The V and J calls and clone size come from that table; D and trimming were worked out from the DNA. The sample yields approximately 100,000 clones, less than 70% seen once.

Material: PBMCs. The receptor was derived from a female donor in good health and CMV-seronegative. This sequence joins TRBV15 and TRBJ1-5, with a possible D match to TRBD1 (5 bases). DNA of the CDR3: TGTGCCACCAGCAGAGATGCGGGGGATCAGCCCCAGCATTTT. This translates into CATSRDAGDQPQHF.